These 2 T cell receptor beta chains were sequenced from one sample in a study of T-cell memory formation after mild COVID-19 (dated by TCRdb to the early 2020s). Libraries were constructed by 5' RACE. The sequencer was an Illumina NovaSeq 6000. TCRdb handled the public reads itself, with Q25 trimming in fastp and clone calling in MiXCR, and kept productive beta chains. Each CDR3 protein gets just one entry, which takes the most common genes and DNA from the rows behind it. Present in this sample are around 300,000 distinct CDR3 sequences, approximately 12% of which were seen just once. About a fifth of the sample belongs to the ten largest clones. Sample: PBMCs or a T cell subset sorted from them (not recorded which). All receptors derive from a young man who had mild COVID-19 (a few samples of this study predate the infection). The sample titles of this study are shuffled in the database, so cell type and time point are left out; the donor was told from shared clones.

The chain employs TRBV7-9 and TRBJ2-1, with 13 bases lining up with TRBD2. Losses at the gene ends were 5 bases for V and 2 bases for J; bases not matched to a gene: 6. Germline CDR1 is SEHNR and CDR2 is FQNEAQ (reference sequence). The CDR3 extends over 17 amino acids. The CDR3 bases are TGTGCCAGCAGCAGAACGGGACTAGCGGGGACCTACAATGAGCAGTTCTTC. Protein product: CASSRTGLAGTYNEQFF.

In this sample, this clonotype turned up a few times. This rearrangement joins TRBV7-2 to TRBJ1-1; 7 bases line up with TRBD1. The V and J ends lost 5 bases and 4 bases, in that order; junction bases with no gene match: 7. The germline V gene encodes CDR1 SGHTA and CDR2 FQGNSA. The CDR3 runs to 14 residues. CDR3 nucleotide sequence: TGTGCCAGCAGCCTACTGACAGGGAGCACTGAAGCTTTCTTT. This translates into CASSLLTGSTEAFF.